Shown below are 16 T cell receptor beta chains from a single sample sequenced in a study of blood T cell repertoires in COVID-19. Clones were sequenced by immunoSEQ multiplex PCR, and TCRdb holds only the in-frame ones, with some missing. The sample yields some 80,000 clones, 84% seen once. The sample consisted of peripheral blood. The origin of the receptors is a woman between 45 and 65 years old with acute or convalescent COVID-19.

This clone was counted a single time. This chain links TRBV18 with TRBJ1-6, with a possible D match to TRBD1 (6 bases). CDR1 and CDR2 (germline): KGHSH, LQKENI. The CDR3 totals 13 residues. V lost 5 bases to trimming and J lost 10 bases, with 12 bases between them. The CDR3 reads CASSNREGSPLHF. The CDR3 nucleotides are TGTGCCAGCTCAAACAGGGAGGGCTCACCCCTCCACTTT. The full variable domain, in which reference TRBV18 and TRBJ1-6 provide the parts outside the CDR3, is NAGVMQNPRHLVRRRGQEARLRCSPMKGHSHVYWYRQLPEEGLKFMVYLQKENIIDESGMPKERFSAEFPKEGPSILRIQQVVRGDSAAYFCASSNREGSPLHFGNGTRLTVT.

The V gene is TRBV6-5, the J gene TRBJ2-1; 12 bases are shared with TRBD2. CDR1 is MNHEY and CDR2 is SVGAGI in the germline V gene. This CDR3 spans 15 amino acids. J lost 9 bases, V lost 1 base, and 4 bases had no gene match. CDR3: CASSYWTSGEREQFF. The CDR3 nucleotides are TGTGCCAGCAGTTACTGGACTAGCGGGGAGCGTGAGCAGTTCTTC.

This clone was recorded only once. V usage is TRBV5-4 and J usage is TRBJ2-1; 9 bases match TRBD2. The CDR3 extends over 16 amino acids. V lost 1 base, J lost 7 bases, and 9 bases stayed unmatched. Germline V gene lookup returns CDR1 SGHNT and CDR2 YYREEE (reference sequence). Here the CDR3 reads CASSLRGLAIWNEQFF. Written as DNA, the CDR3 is TGTGCCAGCAGCTTGCGGGGACTAGCCATCTGGAATGAGCAGTTCTTC.

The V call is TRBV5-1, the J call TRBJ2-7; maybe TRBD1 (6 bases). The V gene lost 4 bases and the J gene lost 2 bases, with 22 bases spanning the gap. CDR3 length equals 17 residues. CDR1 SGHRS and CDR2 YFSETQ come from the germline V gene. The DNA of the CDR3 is TGCGCCAGCAGCACCTACCAGGACAGACGGGTGGCCTACGAGCAGTACTTC. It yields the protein CASSTYQDRRVAYEQYF. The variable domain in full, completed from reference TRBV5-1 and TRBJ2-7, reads KAGVTQTPRYLIKTRGQQVTLSCSPISGHRSVSWYQQTPGQGLQFLFEYFSETQRNKGNFPGRFSGRQFSNSRSEMNVSTLELGDSALYLCASSTYQDRRVAYEQYFGPGTRLTVT.

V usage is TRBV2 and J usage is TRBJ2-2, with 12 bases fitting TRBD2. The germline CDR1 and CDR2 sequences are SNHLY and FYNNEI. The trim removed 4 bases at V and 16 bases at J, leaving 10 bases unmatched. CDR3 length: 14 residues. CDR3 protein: CASSVLAGGLAPFF. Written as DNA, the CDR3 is TGTGCCAGCAGTGTACTAGCGGGGGGCCTCGCTCCGTTTTTT.

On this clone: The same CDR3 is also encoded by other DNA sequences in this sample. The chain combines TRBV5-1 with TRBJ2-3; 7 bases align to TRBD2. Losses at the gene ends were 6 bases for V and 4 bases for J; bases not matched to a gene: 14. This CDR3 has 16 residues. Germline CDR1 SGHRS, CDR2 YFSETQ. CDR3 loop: CASTTLGLAGADTQYF. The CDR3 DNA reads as TGCGCCAGCACCACTCTAGGACTGGCGGGAGCAGATACGCAGTATTTT.

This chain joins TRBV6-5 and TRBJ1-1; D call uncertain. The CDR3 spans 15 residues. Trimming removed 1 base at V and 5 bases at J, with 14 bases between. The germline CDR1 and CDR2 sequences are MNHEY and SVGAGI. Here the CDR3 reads CASSYLLAFSTEAFF. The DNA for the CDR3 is TGTGCCAGCAGTTACTTACTAGCATTTTCGACTGAAGCTTTCTTT.

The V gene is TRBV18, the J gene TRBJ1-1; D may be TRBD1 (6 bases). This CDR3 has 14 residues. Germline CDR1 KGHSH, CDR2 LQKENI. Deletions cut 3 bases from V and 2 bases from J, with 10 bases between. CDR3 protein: CASSPRGDNTEAFF. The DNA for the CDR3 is TGTGCCAGCTCACCCAGGGGAGACAACACTGAAGCTTTCTTT.

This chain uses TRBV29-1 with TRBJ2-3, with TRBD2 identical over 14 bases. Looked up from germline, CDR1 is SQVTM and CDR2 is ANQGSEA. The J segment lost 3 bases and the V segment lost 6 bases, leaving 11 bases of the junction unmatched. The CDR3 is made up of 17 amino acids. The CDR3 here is CSVTGLAGASRTDTQYF. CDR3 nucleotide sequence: TGCAGCGTCACGGGACTAGCGGGGGCGAGCAGAACAGATACGCAGTATTTT.

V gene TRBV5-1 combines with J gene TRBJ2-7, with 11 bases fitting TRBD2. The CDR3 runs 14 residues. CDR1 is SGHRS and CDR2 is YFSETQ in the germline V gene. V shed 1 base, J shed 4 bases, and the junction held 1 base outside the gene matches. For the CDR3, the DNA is TGCGCCAGCAGCTTGACTAGCGGGAGTTACGAGCAGTACTTC. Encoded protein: CASSLTSGSYEQYF.

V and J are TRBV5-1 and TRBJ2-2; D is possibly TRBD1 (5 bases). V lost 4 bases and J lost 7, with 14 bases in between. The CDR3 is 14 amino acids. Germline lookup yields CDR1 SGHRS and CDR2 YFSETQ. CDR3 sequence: CASSTRQNLGELFF. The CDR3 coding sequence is TGCGCCAGCAGCACTCGACAGAACCTCGGGGAGCTGTTTTTT.

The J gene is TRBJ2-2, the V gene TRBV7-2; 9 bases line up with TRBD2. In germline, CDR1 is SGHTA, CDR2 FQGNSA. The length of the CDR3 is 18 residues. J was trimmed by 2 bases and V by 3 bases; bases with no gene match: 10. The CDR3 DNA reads TGTGCCAGCAGCTTTAGGCAGCGGGGGGCCGCTAACACCGGGGAGCTGTTTTTT. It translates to CASSFRQRGAANTGELFF.

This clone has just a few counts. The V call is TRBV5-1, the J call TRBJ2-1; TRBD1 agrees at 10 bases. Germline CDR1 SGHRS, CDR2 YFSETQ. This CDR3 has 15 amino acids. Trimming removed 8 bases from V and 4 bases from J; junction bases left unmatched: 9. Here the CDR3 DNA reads TGCGCCAGTACCCCACAGGGACAGGGGTACAATGAGCAGTTCTTC. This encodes CASTPQGQGYNEQFF.

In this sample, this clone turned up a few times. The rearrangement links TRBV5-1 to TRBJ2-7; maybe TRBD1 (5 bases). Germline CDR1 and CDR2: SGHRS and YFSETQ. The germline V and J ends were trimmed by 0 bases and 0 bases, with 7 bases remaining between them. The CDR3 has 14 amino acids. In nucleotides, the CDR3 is TGCGCCAGCAGCTTGGAGGGGTCCTCCTACGAGCAGTACTTC. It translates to CASSLEGSSYEQYF. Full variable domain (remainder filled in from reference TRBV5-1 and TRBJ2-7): KAGVTQTPRYLIKTRGQQVTLSCSPISGHRSVSWYQQTPGQGLQFLFEYFSETQRNKGNFPGRFSGRQFSNSRSEMNVSTLELGDSALYLCASSLEGSSYEQYFGPGTRLTVT.

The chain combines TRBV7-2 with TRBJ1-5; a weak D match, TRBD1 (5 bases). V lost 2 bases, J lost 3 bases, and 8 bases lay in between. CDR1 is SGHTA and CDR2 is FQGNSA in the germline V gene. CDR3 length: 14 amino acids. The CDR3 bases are TGTGCCAGCAGCTTATCAGGGCCCAATCAGCCCCAGCATTTT. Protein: CASSLSGPNQPQHF. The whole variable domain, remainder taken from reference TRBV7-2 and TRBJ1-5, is GAGVSQSPSNKVTEKGKDVELRCDPISGHTALYWYRQSLGQGLEFLIYFQGNSAPDKSGLPSDRFSAERTGGSVSTLTIQRTQQEDSAVYLCASSLSGPNQPQHFGDGTRLSIL.

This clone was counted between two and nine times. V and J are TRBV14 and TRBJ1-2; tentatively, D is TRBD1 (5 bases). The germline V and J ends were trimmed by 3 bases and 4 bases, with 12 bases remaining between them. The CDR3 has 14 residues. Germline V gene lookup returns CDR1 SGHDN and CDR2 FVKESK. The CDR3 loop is CASSQTRVGYGYTF. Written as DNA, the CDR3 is TGTGCCAGCAGCCAGACCAGGGTGGGCTATGGCTACACCTTC.